The subject of this entry is one T cell receptor (beta chain). The entry originates in a study of blood T cell repertoires in COVID-19. Study context: Acute-phase and convalescent COVID-19 samples originated in the United States, Italy and Spain.

CDR3 length equals 16 residues. Germline V lookup: CDR1 SGDLS, CDR2 YYNGEE. V was cut by 1 base and J by 0 bases, with 8 bases left in between. Produced via immunoSEQ multiplex PCR; TCRdb's table is partial and in-frame only. The sample lists over 150,000 clones, under 85% occurring once. The material sequenced was peripheral blood. V usage is TRBV9 and J usage is TRBJ1-6, with no clear D. The TCR originated in a human donor in a cohort sampled during active COVID-19. The DNA for the CDR3 is TGTGCCAGCAGCGTAAGTGCGAGCTCCTATAATTCACCCCTCCACTTT. This sequence encodes CASSVSASSYNSPLHF.